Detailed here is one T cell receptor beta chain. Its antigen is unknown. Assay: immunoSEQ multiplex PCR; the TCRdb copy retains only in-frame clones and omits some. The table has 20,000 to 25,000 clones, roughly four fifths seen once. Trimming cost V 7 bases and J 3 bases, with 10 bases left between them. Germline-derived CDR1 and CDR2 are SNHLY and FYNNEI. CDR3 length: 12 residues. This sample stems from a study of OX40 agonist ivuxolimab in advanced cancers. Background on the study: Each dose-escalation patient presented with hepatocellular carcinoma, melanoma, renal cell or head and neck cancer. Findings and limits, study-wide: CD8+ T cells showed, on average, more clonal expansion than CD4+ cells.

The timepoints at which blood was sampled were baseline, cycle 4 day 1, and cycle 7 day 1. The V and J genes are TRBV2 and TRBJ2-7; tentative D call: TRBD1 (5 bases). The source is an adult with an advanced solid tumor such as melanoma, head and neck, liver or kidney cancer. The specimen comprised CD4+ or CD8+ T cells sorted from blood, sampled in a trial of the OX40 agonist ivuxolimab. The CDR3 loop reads CASMGPIYEQYF. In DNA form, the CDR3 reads TGTGCCAGCATGGGGCCAATCTACGAGCAGTACTTC.